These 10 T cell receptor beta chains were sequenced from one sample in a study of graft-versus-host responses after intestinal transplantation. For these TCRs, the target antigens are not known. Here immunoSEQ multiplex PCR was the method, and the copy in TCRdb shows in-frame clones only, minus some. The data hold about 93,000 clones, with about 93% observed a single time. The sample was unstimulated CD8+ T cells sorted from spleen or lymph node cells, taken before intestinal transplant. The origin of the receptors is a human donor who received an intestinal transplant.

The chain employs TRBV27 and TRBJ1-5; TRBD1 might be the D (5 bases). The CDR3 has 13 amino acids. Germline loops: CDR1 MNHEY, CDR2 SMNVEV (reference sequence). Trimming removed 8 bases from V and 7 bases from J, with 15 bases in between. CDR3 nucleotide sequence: TGTGCCAGCGGATCAGGGTCGGTGCAGCCCCAGCATTTT. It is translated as CASGSGSVQPQHF.

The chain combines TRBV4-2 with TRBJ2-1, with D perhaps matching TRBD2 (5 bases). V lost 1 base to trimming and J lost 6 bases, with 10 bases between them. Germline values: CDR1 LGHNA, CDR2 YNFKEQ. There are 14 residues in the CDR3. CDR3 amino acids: CASSQGGLPNEQFF. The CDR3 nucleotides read TGTGCCAGCAGCCAAGGAGGACTGCCCAATGAGCAGTTCTTC.

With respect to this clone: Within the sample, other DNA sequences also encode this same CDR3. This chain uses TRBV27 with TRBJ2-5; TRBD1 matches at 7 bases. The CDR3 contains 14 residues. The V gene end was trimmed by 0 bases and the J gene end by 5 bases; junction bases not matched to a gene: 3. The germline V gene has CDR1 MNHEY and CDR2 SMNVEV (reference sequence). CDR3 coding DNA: TGTGCCAGCAGTTTATCAGGGGGCGGTGAGACCCAGTACTTC. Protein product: CASSLSGGGETQYF.

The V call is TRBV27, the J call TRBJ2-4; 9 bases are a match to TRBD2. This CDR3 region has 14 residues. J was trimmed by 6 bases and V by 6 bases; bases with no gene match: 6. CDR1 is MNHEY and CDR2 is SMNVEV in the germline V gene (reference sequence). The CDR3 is CASSLATSGNIQYF. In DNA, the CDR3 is TGTGCCAGCAGCTTGGCGACTAGCGGAAACATTCAGTACTTC.

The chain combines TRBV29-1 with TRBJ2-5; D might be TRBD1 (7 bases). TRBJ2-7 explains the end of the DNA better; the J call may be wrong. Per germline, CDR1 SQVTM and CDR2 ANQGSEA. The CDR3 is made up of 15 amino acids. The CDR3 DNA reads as TGCAGCGTTGAAGGCGGGACAGTAAAACCCTACGAGCAGTACTTC. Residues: CSVEGGTVKPYEQYF.

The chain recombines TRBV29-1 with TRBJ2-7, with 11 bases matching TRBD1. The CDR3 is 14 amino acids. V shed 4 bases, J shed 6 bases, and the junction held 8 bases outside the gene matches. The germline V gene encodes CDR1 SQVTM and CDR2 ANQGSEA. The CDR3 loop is CSVASGTGGIEQYF. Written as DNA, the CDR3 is TGCAGCGTTGCTTCCGGGACAGGGGGAATCGAGCAGTACTTC.

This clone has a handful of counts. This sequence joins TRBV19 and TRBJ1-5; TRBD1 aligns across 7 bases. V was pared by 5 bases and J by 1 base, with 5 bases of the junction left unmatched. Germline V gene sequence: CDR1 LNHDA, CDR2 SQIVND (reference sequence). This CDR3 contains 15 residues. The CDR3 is CASSEYRGSNQPQHF. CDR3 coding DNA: TGTGCCAGTAGTGAGTACAGGGGAAGCAATCAGCCCCAGCATTTT.

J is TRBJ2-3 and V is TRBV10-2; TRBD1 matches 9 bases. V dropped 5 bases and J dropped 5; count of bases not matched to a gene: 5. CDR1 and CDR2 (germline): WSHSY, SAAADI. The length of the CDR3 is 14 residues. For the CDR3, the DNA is TGCGCCAGCAGTCCCGGGACAGGGCGAGATACGCAGTATTTT. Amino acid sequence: CASSPGTGRDTQYF.

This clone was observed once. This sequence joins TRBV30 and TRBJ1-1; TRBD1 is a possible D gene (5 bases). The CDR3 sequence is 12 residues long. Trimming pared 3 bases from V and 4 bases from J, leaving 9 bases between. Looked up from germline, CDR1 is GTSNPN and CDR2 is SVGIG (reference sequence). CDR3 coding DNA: TGTGCCTGGAGGCGGGGGATCACTGAAGCTTTCTTT. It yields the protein CAWRRGITEAFF.

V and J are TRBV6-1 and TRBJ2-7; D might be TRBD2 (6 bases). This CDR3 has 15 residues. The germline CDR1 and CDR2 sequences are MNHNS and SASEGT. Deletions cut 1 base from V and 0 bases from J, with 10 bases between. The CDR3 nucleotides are TGTGCCAGCAGTGAAGAAATGGGGGGCTCCTACGAGCAGTACTTC. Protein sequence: CASSEEMGGSYEQYF.